A single sample gave rise to the 7 T cell receptor beta chains below, sequenced in a study of blood T cell repertoires in COVID-19. Generated by immunoSEQ multiplex PCR, the TCRdb table keeps only in-frame clones and is missing some. The repertoire holds 70,000 to 80,000 clones, with roughly four fifths as singletons. The specimen sequenced was peripheral blood. These receptors all stem from a man aged 45 to 65 with acute or convalescent COVID-19.

This chain joins TRBV5-8 and TRBJ1-3; D is unclear. This CDR3 is 16 amino acids long. The germline CDR1 and CDR2 sequences are SGHTS and YDEGEE. V gave up 4 bases and J gave up 3 bases, with 17 bases separating them. CDR3 amino acids: CASSHRAGFSGNTIYF. Here the CDR3 DNA reads TGTGCCAGCAGCCATCGGGCGGGGTTCAGTGGAAACACCATATATTTT.

The chain is built from TRBV29-1 and TRBJ2-7, with D maybe TRBD2 (5 bases). Germline V lookup: CDR1 SQVTM, CDR2 ANQGSEA. This CDR3 spans 11 amino acids. V lost 3 bases and J 3 bases, leaving 6 bases between the germline ends. The CDR3 here is CSVEAGYEQYF. In DNA, the CDR3 is TGCAGCGTTGAGGCGGGCTACGAGCAGTACTTC.

The chain is built from TRBV7-2 and TRBJ1-5; 10 nucleotides line up with TRBD1. This CDR3 comprises 15 residues. Germline loops: CDR1 SGHTA, CDR2 FQGNSA. J lost 4 bases, V lost 5 bases, and 5 bases had no gene match. The CDR3 DNA reads TGTGCCAGCAGCCAGAGGACAGGGGGAAATCAGCCCCAGCATTTT. It is translated as CASSQRTGGNQPQHF.

J is TRBJ1-6 and V is TRBV28; D is uncertain. Germline CDR1 reads MDHEN; CDR2 reads SYDVKM. This CDR3 comprises 14 residues. The ends were cut back, 7 bases at V and 0 bases at J, with 7 bases in the middle. The CDR3: CASTASSYNSPLHF. CDR3 DNA sequence: TGTGCCAGCACAGCTAGCTCCTATAATTCACCCCTCCACTTT.

CDR3 protein: CASSPQGARTEAFF. CDR3 nucleotides: TGCGCCAGCAGCCCGCAGGGGGCTAGGACTGAAGCTTTCTTT. The chain joins TRBV5-1 to TRBJ1-1, with 8 bases identical to TRBD1. The CDR3 has 14 amino acids. Germline-derived CDR1 and CDR2 are SGHRS and YFSETQ. J lost 5 bases, V lost 4 bases, and 7 bases had no gene match.

The V call is TRBV6-6, the J call TRBJ1-2, with a possible D match to TRBD1 (5 bases). V was cut by 5 bases and J by 1 base, with 8 bases left in between. Germline V gene sequence: CDR1 MNHNY, CDR2 SVGAGI (reference sequence). The length of the CDR3 is 13 residues. The CDR3: CASSPTVNYGYTF. The CDR3 DNA is TGTGCCAGCAGTCCGACAGTTAACTATGGCTACACCTTC.

This clone turned up a few times. The chain combines TRBV4-2 with TRBJ1-5; D uncertain. V was clipped by 0 bases and J by 3 bases, with 9 bases between them. CDR1 is LGHNA, CDR2 YNFKEQ, per germline. The CDR3 sequence is 15 residues long. The CDR3 nucleotides read TGTGCCAGCAGCCAAGATCGTCTGTTCAATCAGCCCCAGCATTTT. Encoded protein: CASSQDRLFNQPQHF.